This T cell receptor beta chain was retrieved from a study of T cell responses to AZD1222 COVID-19 vaccine. Study-wide points: Epitopes outside B.1.351 and B.1.1.7 mutated regions reportedly drew nearly half of spike TCRs. Spike-specific TCR breadth rose after two AZD1222 doses, and depth rose as well.

From germline, CDR1 is SNHLY and CDR2 FYNNEI. V was shortened by 2 bases and J by 2 bases, with 12 bases between the two germline ends. The CDR3 has 15 residues. Produced via immunoSEQ multiplex PCR; TCRdb's table is partial and in-frame only. The table includes approximately 77,000 clones, roughly 90% detected once. Comments on this clone: The antigen is undetermined.

The gene calls are TRBV2 and TRBJ1-1; no clear D gene. The source is an adult who received the AZD1222 COVID-19 vaccine. The sample consisted of peripheral blood, taken 28 days after the second AZD1222 dose. Here the CDR3 reads CASSESSGQNTEAFF. The CDR3 DNA is TGTGCCAGCAGTGAAAGTTCAGGCCAAAACACTGAAGCTTTCTTT.